The present T cell receptor beta chain was sequenced within a study of somatic mutations in cytotoxic T cells in rheumatoid arthritis. About the study: Patient blood, which was peripheral blood collected as 30 ml EDTA, was drawn right after diagnosis and before any treatment started. There were some V beta antibody-stained T-cell populations flow-sorted at nearly 100% purity, and these included V beta1+ cells sequenced for TCRB. Study results and limitations: Between rheumatoid arthritis patients and age-matched healthy controls, CD8+ T-cell clonality showed no significant difference. Clonality of CD8+ cells rose with age in rheumatoid arthritis patients but not healthy controls.

Points on this clone: The antigen is undetermined.

V was shortened by 0 bases and J by 1 base, with 10 bases between the two germline ends. The germline V gene has CDR1 SGHVS and CDR2 FQNEAQ. The CDR3 runs 15 residues. Data came from immunoSEQ multiplex PCR; TCRdb stores just in-frame clones and leaves some out. The data hold about 16,000 clones, with roughly 74% observed a single time. The specimen was CD8+ T cells sorted from blood. This receptor was obtained from an adult with rheumatoid arthritis. This chain connects TRBV7-8 to TRBJ2-7; either TRBD1 or TRBD2 may supply D (5 bases each). CDR3 sequence (DNA): TGTGCCAGCAGCTTAGCGGGACCAGAGTCCTACGAGCAGTACTTC. Translated: CASSLAGPESYEQYF. Looking up the rest from reference TRBV7-8 and TRBJ2-7 gives the full variable domain: GAGVSQSPRYKVAKRGQDVALRCDPISGHVSLFWYQQALGQGPEFLTYFQNEAQLDKSGLPSDRFFAERPEGSVSTLKIQRTQQEDSAVYLCASSLAGPESYEQYFGPGTRLTVT.